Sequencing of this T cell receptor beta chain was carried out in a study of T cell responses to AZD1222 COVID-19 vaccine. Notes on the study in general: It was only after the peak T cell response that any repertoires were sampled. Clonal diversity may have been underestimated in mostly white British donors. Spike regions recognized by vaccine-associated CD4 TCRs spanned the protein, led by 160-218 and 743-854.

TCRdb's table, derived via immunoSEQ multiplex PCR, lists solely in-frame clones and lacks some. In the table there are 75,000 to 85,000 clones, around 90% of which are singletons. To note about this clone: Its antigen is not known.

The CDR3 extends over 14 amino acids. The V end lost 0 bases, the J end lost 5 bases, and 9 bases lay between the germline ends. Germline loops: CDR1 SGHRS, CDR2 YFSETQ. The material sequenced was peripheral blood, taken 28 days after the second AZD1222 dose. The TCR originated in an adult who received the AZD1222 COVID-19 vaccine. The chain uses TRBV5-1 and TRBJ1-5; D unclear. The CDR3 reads CASSLENWDQPQHF. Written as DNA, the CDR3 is TGCGCCAGCAGCTTGGAAAATTGGGATCAGCCCCAGCATTTT.